This T cell receptor (beta chain) was observed in a study of cytomegalovirus exposure and HLA in healthy donors. Study in general: As an earlier analysis found, about 200 million T cells yielded about 120 million unique TCR beta sequences. Study-level points and caveats: Within an earlier analysis, most TCR beta V segments proved productive either about 90% or about 30% of the time. V- and J-gene trimming of TCR beta was linked (in a later analysis) to a missense DCLRE1C variant. The authors excluded some V segments, including TRBV6-2 and TRBV6-3, as indistinguishable.

Vbeta (60) and Jbeta (13) primers were used in the PCR. TCRdb keeps only in-frame clones here, not all; method: immunoSEQ multiplex PCR. The data show 70,000 to 100,000 clones, and the top ten clones hold around 4%. As regards this clone: Its antigen remains unknown.

Germline assignment: CDR1 SGHRS and CDR2 YFSETQ. Trimming took off 4 bases at V and 10 bases at J, with 23 bases between the two ends. This CDR3 is built from 16 residues. The V gene is TRBV5-1, the J gene TRBJ1-4; D possibly corresponds to TRBD1 (6 bases). The clonotype was recovered from a man aged 18 to 30 in good health and CMV-seropositive. Sequencing was done on a sample of PBMCs. This chain's CDR3 is CASSPGTLDELGKLFF. The DNA of the CDR3 is TGCGCCAGCAGCCCCGGGACATTGGACGAGTTGGGAAAACTGTTTTTT.